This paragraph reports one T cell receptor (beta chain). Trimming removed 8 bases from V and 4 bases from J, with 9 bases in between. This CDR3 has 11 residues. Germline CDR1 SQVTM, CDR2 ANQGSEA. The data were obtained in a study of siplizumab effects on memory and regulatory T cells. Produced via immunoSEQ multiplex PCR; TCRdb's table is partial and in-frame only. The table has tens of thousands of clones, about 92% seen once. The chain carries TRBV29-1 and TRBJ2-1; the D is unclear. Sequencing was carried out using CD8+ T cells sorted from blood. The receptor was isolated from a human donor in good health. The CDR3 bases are TGCAGCCATGGGCAATACAATGAGCAGTTCTTC. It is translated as CSHGQYNEQFF.